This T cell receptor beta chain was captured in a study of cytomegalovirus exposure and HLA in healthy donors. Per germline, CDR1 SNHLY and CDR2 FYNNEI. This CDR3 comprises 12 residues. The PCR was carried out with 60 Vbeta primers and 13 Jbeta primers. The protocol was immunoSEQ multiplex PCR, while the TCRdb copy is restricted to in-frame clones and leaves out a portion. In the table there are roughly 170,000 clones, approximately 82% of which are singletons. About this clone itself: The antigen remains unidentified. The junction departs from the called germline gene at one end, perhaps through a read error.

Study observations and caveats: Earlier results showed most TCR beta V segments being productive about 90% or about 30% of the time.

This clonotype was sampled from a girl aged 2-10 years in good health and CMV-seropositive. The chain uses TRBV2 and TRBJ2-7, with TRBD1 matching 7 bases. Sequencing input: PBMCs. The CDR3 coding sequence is TGTGCCAGCAGTCCCACGGACAGGCCCTTCAGATTC. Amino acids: CASSPTDRPFRF.